This note documents a single T cell receptor beta chain sequence. The antigen is unknown. Profiling relied on immunoSEQ multiplex PCR, and the TCRdb table lists in-frame clones only, not all of them. The table has about 120,000 clones, roughly 91% seen once. Timing groups of about 4 and about 12 weeks for second doses were pooled. V gave up 4 bases and J gave up 5 bases, with 12 bases separating them. This CDR3 contains 14 residues. CDR1 is SGHKS and CDR2 is YYEKEE in the germline V gene (reference sequence). The sample comes from a study of T cell responses to AZD1222 COVID-19 vaccine. Notes on the study in general: Per reports, nearly half of all spike-specific TCRs target regions that are unmutated in variants. All repertoire sampling was performed exclusively after the peak T cell response.

The TCR sequence derives from an adult who received the AZD1222 COVID-19 vaccine. The sample consisted of peripheral blood, taken 28 days after the second AZD1222 dose. This chain links TRBV5-5 with TRBJ2-2; D is tentatively TRBD1 or TRBD2 (5 bases each). Here the CDR3 DNA reads TGTGCCAGCAGCCGGGACGGTGGAACCGGGGAGCTGTTTTTT. Protein sequence: CASSRDGGTGELFF. Based on the CDR3 plus reference TRBV5-5 and TRBJ2-2, the full variable domain is DAGVTQSPTHLIKTRGQQVTLRCSPISGHKSVSWYQQVLGQGPQFIFQYYEKEERGRGNFPDRFSARQFPNYSSELNVNALLLGDSALYLCASSRDGGTGELFFGEGSRLTVL.